This is a list of T cell receptor beta chains from one sample in a study of metastatic and nonmetastatic thyroid tumors. TCRdb recomputed clones from the PCR reads via MiXCR. The data contain 20,000 or so clones, approximately 37% of them singletons. Sequencing was carried out using tumor tissue. These TCRs come from a female donor with papillary thyroid cancer or a benign thyroid nodule (not recorded which). Some clones in this sample may be carry-over from other donors' samples. The CDR3 runs from the conserved cysteine through the conserved F or W. Each record gives: J gene, clone size, D gene, V gene, CDR3 DNA, CDR3 protein. The D gene is left open where the match is weak. Clone size is shown for a subset of rows, as once, few, many or a class of expanded clone.

J: TRBJ1-1; size: .; D: .; V: TRBV12-3/TRBV12-4; DNA: TGTGCCAGCAGCTCTGGACGGGAGAACACTGAAGCTTTCTTT; CDR3: CASSSGRENTEAFF
J: TRBJ2-1; size: .; D: TRBD2; V: TRBV10-3; DNA: TGTGCCATCAGGAGGGAGGGAGGGCCTGGGAATGAGCAGTTCTTC; CDR3: CAIRREGGPGNEQFF
J: TRBJ1-6; size: few; D: .; V: TRBV6-1; DNA: TGTGCCAGCAGTCCCGAGGACAGATATAATTCACCCCTCCACTTT; CDR3: CASSPEDRYNSPLHF
J: TRBJ1-3; size: .; D: .; V: TRBV6-1; DNA: TGTGCCAGCAGTCCTCGGGAGACCCGGCGAACCATATATTTT; CDR3: CASSPRETRRTIYF
J: TRBJ2-2; size: .; D: .; V: TRBV5-1; DNA: TGCGCCAGCAGCCCCAGGGTGCTCCGGGAGCTGTTTTTT; CDR3: CASSPRVLRELFF
J: TRBJ1-2; size: .; D: .; V: TRBV12-3/TRBV12-4; DNA: TGTGCCAGCAGTTTGTCAGGGCTTTCCTATGGCTACACCTTC; CDR3: CASSLSGLSYGYTF
J: TRBJ1-3; size: .; D: .; V: TRBV30; DNA: TGTGCCTGGAGTCGGGACACACTTAGTCTGACCATATATTTT; CDR3: CAWSRDTLSLTIYF
J: TRBJ2-2; size: many; D: .; V: TRBV28; DNA: TGTGCCAGCAGTTTACCAGAAAAGAACACCGGGGAGCTGTTTTTT; CDR3: CASSLPEKNTGELFF
J: TRBJ2-2; size: .; D: TRBD1; V: TRBV11-1; DNA: TGTGCCAGCAGCTCCCCTCCCGGGACAGGGGTGACCGGGGAGCTGTTTTTT; CDR3: CASSSPPGTGVTGELFF
J: TRBJ2-1; size: few; D: TRBD2; V: TRBV6-4; DNA: TGTGCCAGCAGGTGGGACGGGGGGAGCTCCTACAATGAGCAGTTCTTC; CDR3: CASRWDGGSSYNEQFF
J: TRBJ2-2; size: few; D: TRBD1; V: TRBV12-5; DNA: TGTGCTAGTGGTGGGGACAGAGACACCGGGGAGCTGTTTTTT; CDR3: CASGGDRDTGELFF
J: TRBJ1-3; size: .; D: .; V: TRBV5-1; DNA: TGCGCCAGTGGGGACGGGACTGGAAACACCATATATTTT; CDR3: CASGDGTGNTIYF
J: TRBJ1-2; size: few; D: .; V: TRBV20-1; DNA: TGCAGTGTTGGCTCTAACTATGGCTACACCTTC; CDR3: CSVGSNYGYTF
J: TRBJ2-1; size: .; D: TRBD1; V: TRBV28; DNA: TGTGCCAGCAGTAACACAGGGGGTAATGAGCAGTTCTTC; CDR3: CASSNTGGNEQFF
J: TRBJ1-5; size: medium-sized; D: .; V: TRBV2; DNA: TGTGCCAGCAGTGAGGCGCCAAGCAATCAGCCCCAGCATTTT; CDR3: CASSEAPSNQPQHF
J: TRBJ2-2; size: medium-sized; D: .; V: TRBV29-1; DNA: TGCAGCGTTGAAAAGGTCGGCACCGGGGAGCTGTTTTTT; CDR3: CSVEKVGTGELFF
J: TRBJ2-5; size: .; D: .; V: TRBV6-2/TRBV6-3; DNA: TGTGCCAGCAGTGGGACCTCGGCGGAGACCCAGTACTTC; CDR3: CASSGTSAETQYF
J: TRBJ2-1; size: few; D: TRBD2; V: TRBV27; DNA: TGTGCCAGCAGTTCATACGCGGGACTAACCAGCGGTGAGCAGTTCTTC; CDR3: CASSSYAGLTSGEQFF
J: TRBJ2-1; size: .; D: .; V: TRBV11-2; DNA: TGTGCCAGCAGCTTTATTCCTATAGTCCAGCCTAGCACGAATGAGCAGTTCTTC; CDR3: CASSFIPIVQPSTNEQFF
J: TRBJ1-1; size: .; D: .; V: TRBV11-2; DNA: TGTGCCAGCAGCTTAACCCAATTAACTGAAGCTTTCTTT; CDR3: CASSLTQLTEAFF
J: TRBJ1-6; size: .; D: TRBD1; V: TRBV20-1; DNA: TGCAGTGCTAGAGACCGGGGACAGGGGGCCGATAATTCACCCCTCCACTTT; CDR3: CSARDRGQGADNSPLHF
J: TRBJ1-6; size: few; D: .; V: TRBV6-1; DNA: TGTGCCAGCAGTGACTTCTCTCCGGGACCCCTCCACTTT; CDR3: CASSDFSPGPLHF
J: TRBJ2-6; size: .; D: .; V: TRBV6-2/TRBV6-3; DNA: TGTGCCAGCAGTATGGCCCGGGGGAGGTCTGGGGCCAACGTCCTGACTTTC; CDR3: CASSMARGRSGANVLTF
J: TRBJ2-3; size: .; D: .; V: TRBV12-3/TRBV12-4; DNA: TGTGCCAGCAGTTTAGCGAAGGATACGCAGTATTTT; CDR3: CASSLAKDTQYF
J: TRBJ1-2; size: .; D: TRBD1; V: TRBV6-1; DNA: TGTGCCAGCAGTCGGACACAGGGGGATATCTACACCTTC; CDR3: CASSRTQGDIYTF
J: TRBJ2-7; size: .; D: TRBD1; V: TRBV5-1; DNA: TGCGCCAGCAGCACACGACAGGGTCGTTACGAGCAGTACTTC; CDR3: CASSTRQGRYEQYF
J: TRBJ2-2; size: few; D: TRBD1; V: TRBV6-1; DNA: TGTGCCAGCAGTAAAGGGACAGGGAACACCGGGGAGCTGTTTTTT; CDR3: CASSKGTGNTGELFF
J: TRBJ2-1; size: .; D: TRBD2; V: TRBV6-4; DNA: TGTGCCAGCAGTGACTCTAGCGGGGGGGCCAATGAGCAGTTCTTC; CDR3: CASSDSSGGANEQFF
J: TRBJ2-7; size: .; D: .; V: TRBV20-1; DNA: TGCAGTGCTAGAGAAGGGAAGGGATTCCACGAGCAGTACTTC; CDR3: CSAREGKGFHEQYF
J: TRBJ2-1; size: .; D: .; V: TRBV7-2; DNA: TGTGCCAGCAGCAAGGGACGGGGAAAATATGAGCAGTTCTTC; CDR3: CASSKGRGKYEQFF
J: TRBJ2-7; size: .; D: .; V: TRBV5-1; DNA: TGCGCCAGCAGCTTGGGTCCAGGCTCCTACGAGCAGTACTTC; CDR3: CASSLGPGSYEQYF
J: TRBJ1-2; size: .; D: .; V: TRBV12-3/TRBV12-4; DNA: TGTGCCAGCAGTTTTTTGGATGGCTACACCTTC; CDR3: CASSFLDGYTF
J: TRBJ2-7; size: few; D: .; V: TRBV24-1; DNA: TGTGCCACCAGTGCCGCAGGGAGCTACGAGCAGTACTTC; CDR3: CATSAAGSYEQYF
J: TRBJ2-7; size: .; D: TRBD1; V: TRBV7-2; DNA: TGTGCCAGCAGCCCGACAGGGGCCTACGAGCAGTACTTC; CDR3: CASSPTGAYEQYF
J: TRBJ1-5; size: few; D: .; V: TRBV28; DNA: TGTGCCAGCACTCATCGAGGAGTTAGCAATCAGCCCCAGCATTTT; CDR3: CASTHRGVSNQPQHF
J: TRBJ2-7; size: few; D: TRBD1; V: TRBV6-2/TRBV6-3; DNA: TGTGCCAGCAGGCATGACAGGGGATTTTCCTACGAGCAGTACTTC; CDR3: CASRHDRGFSYEQYF
J: TRBJ2-1; size: .; D: TRBD2; V: TRBV28; DNA: TGTGCCAGCAGTTTGCCCGGACTAGCGGGAGATCAGTACAATGAGCAGTTCTTC; CDR3: CASSLPGLAGDQYNEQFF
J: TRBJ2-7; size: few; D: TRBD1; V: TRBV6-1; DNA: TGTGCCAGTGGTAGGGGGCTGGCCTACGAGCAGTACTTC; CDR3: CASGRGLAYEQYF
J: TRBJ1-2; size: .; D: .; V: TRBV28; DNA: TGTGCCAGCAGTCCCCAGGGCCATGGCTACACCTTC; CDR3: CASSPQGHGYTF
J: TRBJ2-1; size: .; D: TRBD1; V: TRBV30; DNA: TGTGCCTGGAGCCTAGGGACAGGGGGATACAATGAGCAGTTCTTC; CDR3: CAWSLGTGGYNEQFF
J: TRBJ1-1; size: .; D: .; V: TRBV5-6; DNA: TGTGCCAGCAGCTTGGAAAGGGCAGGGATCACTGAAGCTTTCTTT; CDR3: CASSLERAGITEAFF
J: TRBJ2-7; size: few; D: TRBD2; V: TRBV6-2/TRBV6-3; DNA: TGTGCCAGCAGTTTAGCTAGCGGGAACTTTTACGAGCAGTACTTC; CDR3: CASSLASGNFYEQYF
J: TRBJ2-7; size: few; D: TRBD1; V: TRBV6-1; DNA: TGTGCCAGCAGTGAAGGAGGGACAGACTACGAGCAGTACTTC; CDR3: CASSEGGTDYEQYF
J: TRBJ2-7; size: .; D: TRBD2; V: TRBV5-1; DNA: TGCGCCAGCAGCTTGGCCCAGCGGGAGACCTACGAGCAGTACTTC; CDR3: CASSLAQRETYEQYF
J: TRBJ2-6; size: .; D: .; V: TRBV6-2/TRBV6-3; DNA: TGTGCCAGCAGTTACAGTTTCAGGGGAGGGGCCAACGTCCTGACTTTC; CDR3: CASSYSFRGGANVLTF
J: TRBJ1-4; size: .; D: .; V: TRBV12-3/TRBV12-4; DNA: TGTGCCAGCAGAAGGGGATTTTCCGAAAAACTGTTTTTT; CDR3: CASRRGFSEKLFF
J: TRBJ2-7; size: few; D: .; V: TRBV6-1; DNA: TGTGCCAGCAGTCCTTGGTCCCTGGGGACTGGCGAGCAGTACTTC; CDR3: CASSPWSLGTGEQYF
J: TRBJ2-3; size: .; D: TRBD2; V: TRBV20-1; DNA: TGCAGTGCTCATTTAGCGGGAGGCGCAGATACGCAGTATTTT; CDR3: CSAHLAGGADTQYF
J: TRBJ2-7; size: few; D: .; V: TRBV10-1; DNA: TGCGCCAGCAGTCAGGGGTACGAGCAGTACTTC; CDR3: CASSQGYEQYF
J: TRBJ2-1; size: few; D: .; V: TRBV6-1; DNA: TGTGCCAGCAGTGAAGATGAGAAAGGGGGGATCTACAATGAGCAGTTCTTC; CDR3: CASSEDEKGGIYNEQFF
J: TRBJ2-7; size: few; D: .; V: TRBV27; DNA: TGTGCCAGCAGCCCGACCATGAGCGGACCCGGGACCCGAACCTACGAGCAGTACTTC; CDR3: CASSPTMSGPGTRTYEQYF
J: TRBJ2-2; size: .; D: .; V: TRBV7-7; DNA: TGTGCCAGCAGCTCAGGACGGAACACCGGGGAGCTGTTTTTT; CDR3: CASSSGRNTGELFF
J: TRBJ2-3; size: few; D: .; V: TRBV5-1; DNA: TGCGCCAGCAGCTTGGGTCAGGGGTTCACAGATACGCAGTATTTT; CDR3: CASSLGQGFTDTQYF
J: TRBJ2-3; size: .; D: TRBD2; V: TRBV12-3/TRBV12-4; DNA: TGTGCCAGCAGTCATCTCTCGCGGGGGGGCAAAGATACGCAGTATTTT; CDR3: CASSHLSRGGKDTQYF
J: TRBJ2-2; size: few; D: TRBD2; V: TRBV20-1; DNA: TGCAGTGCTCGCGGGAGCCTGAACACCGGGGAGCTGTTTTTT; CDR3: CSARGSLNTGELFF
J: TRBJ1-5; size: .; D: .; V: TRBV19; DNA: TGTGCCAGTAGTATACAATATAGCAATCAGCCCCAGCATTTT; CDR3: CASSIQYSNQPQHF
J: TRBJ1-6; size: .; D: .; V: TRBV5-6; DNA: TGTGCCAGCAGCTTGGTACCGACCAATTCACCCCTCCACTTT; CDR3: CASSLVPTNSPLHF
J: TRBJ1-5; size: few; D: .; V: TRBV12-3/TRBV12-4; DNA: TGTGCCAGCAGCCAGGGGTATAGCAATCAGCCCCAGCATTTT; CDR3: CASSQGYSNQPQHF
J: TRBJ2-7; size: .; D: .; V: TRBV24-1; DNA: TGTGCCACCAGTGACAGTGGGTTTTCGGACGAGCAGTACTTC; CDR3: CATSDSGFSDEQYF
J: TRBJ1-1; size: .; D: .; V: TRBV28; DNA: TGTGCCAGCAGAGGGGCGGAAGGAATGAACACTGAAGCTTTCTTT; CDR3: CASRGAEGMNTEAFF